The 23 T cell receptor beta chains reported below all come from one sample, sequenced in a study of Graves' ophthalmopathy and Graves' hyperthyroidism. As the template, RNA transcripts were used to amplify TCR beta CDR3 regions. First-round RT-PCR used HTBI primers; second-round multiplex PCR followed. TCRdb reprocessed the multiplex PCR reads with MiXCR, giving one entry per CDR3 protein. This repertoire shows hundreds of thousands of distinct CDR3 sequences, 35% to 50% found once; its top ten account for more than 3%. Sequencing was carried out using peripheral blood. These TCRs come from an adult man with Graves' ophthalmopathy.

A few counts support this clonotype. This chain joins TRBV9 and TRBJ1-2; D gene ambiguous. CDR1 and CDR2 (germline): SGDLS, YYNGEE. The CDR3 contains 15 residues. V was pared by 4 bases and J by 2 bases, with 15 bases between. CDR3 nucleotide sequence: TGTGCCAGCAGCCACCGCGGAGGCAGGAACTATGGCTACACCTTC. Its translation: CASSHRGGRNYGYTF.

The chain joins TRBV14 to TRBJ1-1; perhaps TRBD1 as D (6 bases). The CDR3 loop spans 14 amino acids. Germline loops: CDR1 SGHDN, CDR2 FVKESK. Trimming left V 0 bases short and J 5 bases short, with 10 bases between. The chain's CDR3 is CASSQEWGLTEAFF. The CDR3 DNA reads TGTGCCAGCAGCCAAGAGTGGGGGCTAACTGAAGCTTTCTTT.

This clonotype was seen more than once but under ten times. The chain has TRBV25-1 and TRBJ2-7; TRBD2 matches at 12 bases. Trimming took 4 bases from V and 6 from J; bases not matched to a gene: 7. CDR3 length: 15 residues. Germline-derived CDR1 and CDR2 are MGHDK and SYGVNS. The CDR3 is CASSARLAGVGEQYF. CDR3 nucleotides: TGTGCCAGCAGTGCTCGACTAGCGGGAGTGGGCGAGCAGTACTTC.

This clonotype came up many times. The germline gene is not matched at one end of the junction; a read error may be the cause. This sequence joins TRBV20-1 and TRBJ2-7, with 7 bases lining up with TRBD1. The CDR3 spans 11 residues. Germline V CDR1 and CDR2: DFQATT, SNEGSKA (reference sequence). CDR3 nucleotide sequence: TGCAGTGCTAGAGATGGGACAGCCGAAAACTTC. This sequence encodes CSARDGTAENF.

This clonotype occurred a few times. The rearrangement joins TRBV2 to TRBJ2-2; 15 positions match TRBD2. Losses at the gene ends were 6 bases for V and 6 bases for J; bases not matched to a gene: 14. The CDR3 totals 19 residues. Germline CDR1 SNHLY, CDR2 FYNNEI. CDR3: CASSGRTSGRASFPGELFF. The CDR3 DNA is TGTGCCAGCAGCGGAAGGACTAGCGGGAGGGCCAGTTTCCCCGGGGAGCTGTTTTTT.

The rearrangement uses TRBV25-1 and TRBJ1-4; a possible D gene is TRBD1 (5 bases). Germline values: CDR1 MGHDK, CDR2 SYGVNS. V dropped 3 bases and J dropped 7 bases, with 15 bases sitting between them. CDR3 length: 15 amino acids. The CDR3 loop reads CASSDSQGTAEKLFF. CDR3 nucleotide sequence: TGTGCCAGCAGTGACTCGCAGGGAACGGCTGAAAAACTGTTTTTT.

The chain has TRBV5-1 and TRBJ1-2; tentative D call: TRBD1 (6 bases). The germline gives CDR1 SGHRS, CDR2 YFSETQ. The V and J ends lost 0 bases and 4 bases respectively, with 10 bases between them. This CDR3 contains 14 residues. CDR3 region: CASSLDRDGYGYTF. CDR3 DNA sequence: TGCGCCAGCAGCTTGGACAGGGACGGCTATGGCTACACCTTC.

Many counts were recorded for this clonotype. CDR3: CATTPQQGRQPQHF. The DNA for the CDR3 is TGTGCCACCACTCCCCAACAGGGACGGCAGCCCCAGCATTTT. The chain recombines TRBV2 with TRBJ1-5, with D perhaps matching TRBD1 (6 bases). The V gene lost 10 bases and the J gene lost 7 bases, with 20 bases spanning the gap. This CDR3 comprises 14 residues. CDR1 and CDR2 from the germline V gene are SNHLY and FYNNEI.

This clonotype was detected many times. The CDR3 DNA reads TGCGCCAGCAGCTTGACGGGGGGGCTCGAGCAGTACTTC. Translation gives CASSLTGGLEQYF. The V and J genes are TRBV5-1 and TRBJ2-7; 8 nucleotides agree with TRBD2. Germline V gene data show CDR1 as SGHRS and CDR2 as YFSETQ. J was trimmed by 6 bases and V by 1 base; bases with no gene match: 3. This CDR3 spans 13 amino acids.

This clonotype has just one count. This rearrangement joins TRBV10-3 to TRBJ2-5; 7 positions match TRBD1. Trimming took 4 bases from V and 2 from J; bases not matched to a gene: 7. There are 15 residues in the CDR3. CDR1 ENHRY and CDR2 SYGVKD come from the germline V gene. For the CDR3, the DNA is TGTGCCATCAGTGCCGCCGGGACAGAACAAGAGACCCAGTACTTC. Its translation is CAISAAGTEQETQYF.

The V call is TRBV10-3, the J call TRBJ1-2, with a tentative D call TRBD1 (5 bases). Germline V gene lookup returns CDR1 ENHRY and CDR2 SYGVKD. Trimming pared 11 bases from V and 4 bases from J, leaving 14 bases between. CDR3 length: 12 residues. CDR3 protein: CAWGSKGYGYTF. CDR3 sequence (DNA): TGTGCCTGGGGGAGCAAGGGCTATGGCTACACCTTC.

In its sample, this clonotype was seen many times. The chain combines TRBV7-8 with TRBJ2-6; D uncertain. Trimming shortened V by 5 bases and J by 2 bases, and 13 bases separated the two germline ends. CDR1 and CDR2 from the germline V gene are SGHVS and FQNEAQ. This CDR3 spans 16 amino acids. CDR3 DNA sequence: TGTGCCAGCAGCCCAGCTCCGGCAGCTGGGGCCAACGTCCTGACTTTC. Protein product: CASSPAPAAGANVLTF.

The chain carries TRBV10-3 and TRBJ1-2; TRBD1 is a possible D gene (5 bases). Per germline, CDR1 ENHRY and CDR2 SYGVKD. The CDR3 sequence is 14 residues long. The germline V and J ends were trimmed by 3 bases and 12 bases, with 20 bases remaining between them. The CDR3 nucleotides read TGTGCCATCAGTGATAAGTGGACATCTTCTGGAAACACCTTC. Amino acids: CAISDKWTSSGNTF.

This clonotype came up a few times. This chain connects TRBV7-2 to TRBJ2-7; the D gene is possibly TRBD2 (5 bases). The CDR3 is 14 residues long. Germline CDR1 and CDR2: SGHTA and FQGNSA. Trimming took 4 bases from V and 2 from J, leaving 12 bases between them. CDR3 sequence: CASSSFTGTYEQYF. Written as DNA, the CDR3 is TGTGCCAGCAGCTCATTTACGGGGACCTACGAGCAGTACTTC.

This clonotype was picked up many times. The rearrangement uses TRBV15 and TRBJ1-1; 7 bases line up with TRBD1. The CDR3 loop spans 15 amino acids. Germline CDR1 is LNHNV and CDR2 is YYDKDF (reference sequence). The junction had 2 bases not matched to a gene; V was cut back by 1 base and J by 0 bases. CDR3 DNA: TGTGCCACCAGCAGAGGCAGGGGGATGAACACTGAAGCTTTCTTT. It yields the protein CATSRGRGMNTEAFF.

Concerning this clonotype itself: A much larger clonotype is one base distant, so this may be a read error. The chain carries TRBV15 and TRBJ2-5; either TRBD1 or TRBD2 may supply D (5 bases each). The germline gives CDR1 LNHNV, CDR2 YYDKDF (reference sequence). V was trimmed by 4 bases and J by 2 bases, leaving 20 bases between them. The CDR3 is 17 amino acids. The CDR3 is CATSTRPGGTSQETQYF. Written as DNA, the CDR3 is TGTGCCACCAGCACTAGACCTGGGGGAACTAGTCAAGAGACCCAGTACTTC.

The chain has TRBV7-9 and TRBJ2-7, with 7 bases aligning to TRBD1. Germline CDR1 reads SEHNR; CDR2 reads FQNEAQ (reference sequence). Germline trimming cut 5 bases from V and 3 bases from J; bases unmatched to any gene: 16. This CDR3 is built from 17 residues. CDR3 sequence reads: CASSPSKRGRPVYEQYF. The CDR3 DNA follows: TGTGCCAGCAGCCCCTCTAAAAGGGGGCGCCCCGTCTACGAGCAGTACTTC.

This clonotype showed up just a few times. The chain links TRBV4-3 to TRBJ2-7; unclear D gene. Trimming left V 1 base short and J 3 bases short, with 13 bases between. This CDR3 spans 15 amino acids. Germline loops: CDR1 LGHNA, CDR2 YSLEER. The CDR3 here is CASSQGAGPYYEQYF. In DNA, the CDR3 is TGCGCCAGCAGCCAAGGGGCCGGGCCCTACTACGAGCAGTACTTC.

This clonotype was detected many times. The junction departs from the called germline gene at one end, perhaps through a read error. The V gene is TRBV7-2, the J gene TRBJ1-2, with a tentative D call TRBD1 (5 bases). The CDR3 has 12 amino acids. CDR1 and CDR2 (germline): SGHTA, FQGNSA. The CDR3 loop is CASSSTRTGGTF. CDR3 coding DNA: TGTGCCAGCAGCTCTACTCGGACGGGAGGGACTTTC.

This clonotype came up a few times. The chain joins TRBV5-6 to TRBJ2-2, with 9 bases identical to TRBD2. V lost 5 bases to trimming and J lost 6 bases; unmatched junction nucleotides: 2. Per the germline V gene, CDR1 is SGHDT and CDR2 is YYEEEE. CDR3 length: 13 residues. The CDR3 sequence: CASRRLAAGELFF. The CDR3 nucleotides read TGTGCCAGCAGACGACTAGCGGCCGGGGAGCTGTTTTTT.

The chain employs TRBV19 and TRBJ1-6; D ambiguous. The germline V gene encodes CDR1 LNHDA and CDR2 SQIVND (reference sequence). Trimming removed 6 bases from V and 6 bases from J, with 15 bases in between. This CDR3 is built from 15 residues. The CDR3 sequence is CASSRADPSNSPLHF. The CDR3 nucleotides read TGTGCCAGTAGCCGGGCAGACCCGAGTAATTCACCCCTCCACTTT.

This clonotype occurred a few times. The CDR3 protein is CASRRGFNQPQHF. The CDR3 nucleotides are TGTGCCAGCAGGCGAGGGTTTAATCAGCCCCAGCATTTT. The J gene is TRBJ1-5, the V gene TRBV2; no reliable D call. V was cut by 6 bases and J by 4 bases, with 10 bases left in between. This CDR3 region has 13 residues. CDR1 and CDR2 (germline): SNHLY, FYNNEI. The whole variable domain, filled in from reference TRBV2 and TRBJ1-5, reads EPEVTQTPSHQVTQMGQEVILRCVPISNHLYFYWYRQILGQKVEFLVSFYNNEISEKSEIFDDQFSVERPDGSNFTLKIRSTKLEDSAMYFCASRRGFNQPQHFGDGTRLSIL.

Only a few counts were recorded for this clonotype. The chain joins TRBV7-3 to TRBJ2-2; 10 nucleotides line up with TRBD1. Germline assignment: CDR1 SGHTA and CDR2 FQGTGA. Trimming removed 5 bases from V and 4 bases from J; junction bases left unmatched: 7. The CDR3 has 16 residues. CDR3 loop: CASSPGGQGVTGELFF. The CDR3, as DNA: TGTGCCAGCAGCCCAGGAGGACAGGGGGTCACCGGGGAGCTGTTTTTT.